This is a list of T cell receptor beta chains from one sample in a study of vaccination and CD4 T cells after COVID-19. Their target antigens are unknown. From the PCR reads, TCRdb called clonotypes with MiXCR, one entry per CDR3 protein. The table lists just under 20,000 distinct CDR3 sequences, under 65% of them singletons. The specimen was CD4+ T cells from blood, cultured in vitro. These receptors all stem from a human donor who had recovered from COVID-19. CDR3s include the opening cysteine and the closing phenylalanine or tryptophan. Fields, in order: D gene, V gene, clone size, CDR3 length, J gene, CDR3 DNA, CDR3 protein. D genes are given only for firm matches. Clone size is shown for a subset of rows, as once, few, many or a class of expanded clone.

d_gene: NA; v_gene: TRBV2; abundance: NA; len: 11; j_gene: TRBJ2-5; CDR3nt: TGTGCCAGCAGCCCCACCGAGACCCAGTACTTC; CDR3aa: CASSPTETQYF
d_gene: NA; v_gene: TRBV20-1; abundance: few; len: 16; j_gene: TRBJ2-3; CDR3nt: TGCAGTGCTAGTCCCATAGTGTCTAGCGGCACAGATACGCAGTATTTT; CDR3aa: CSASPIVSSGTDTQYF
d_gene: NA; v_gene: TRBV7-2; abundance: NA; len: 15; j_gene: TRBJ1-2; CDR3nt: TGTGCCAGCAGCTTGAAAGGGGGAGGTAACTATGGCTACACCTTC; CDR3aa: CASSLKGGGNYGYTF
d_gene: NA; v_gene: TRBV6-5; abundance: few; len: 14; j_gene: TRBJ1-5; CDR3nt: TGTGCCAGCAGTTTGGCCAACGGCAATCAGCCCCAGCATTTT; CDR3aa: CASSLANGNQPQHF
d_gene: NA; v_gene: TRBV10-1; abundance: NA; len: 15; j_gene: TRBJ2-1; CDR3nt: TGCGCCAGCAGTGAGTGGCGGGGCTCCTACAATGAGCAGTTCTTC; CDR3aa: CASSEWRGSYNEQFF
d_gene: TRBD1; v_gene: TRBV5-1; abundance: NA; len: 15; j_gene: TRBJ1-5; CDR3nt: TGCGCCAGCAGGAGAGGGACAGGGGAGAATCAGCCCCAGCATTTT; CDR3aa: CASRRGTGENQPQHF
d_gene: TRBD1; v_gene: TRBV2; abundance: NA; len: 15; j_gene: TRBJ1-1; CDR3nt: TGTGCCAGCAGTGAAGGGACAGGGGGCAACACTGAAGCTTTCTTT; CDR3aa: CASSEGTGGNTEAFF
d_gene: NA; v_gene: TRBV12-3/TRBV12-4; abundance: NA; len: 14; j_gene: TRBJ1-5; CDR3nt: TGTGCCAGCGGAGGGGGGAATAGCAATCAGCCCCAGCATTTT; CDR3aa: CASGGGNSNQPQHF
d_gene: TRBD2; v_gene: TRBV27; abundance: NA; len: 18; j_gene: TRBJ2-3; CDR3nt: TGTGCCAGCCATTCTGGGGGTTCGGCGGGGGAACTCGGAGATACGCAGTATTTT; CDR3aa: CASHSGGSAGELGDTQYF
d_gene: TRBD1; v_gene: TRBV27; abundance: few; len: 16; j_gene: TRBJ1-5; CDR3nt: TGTGCCAGCAGTTCGAGAGGGACAGGGGGCTCTCAGCCCCAGCATTTT; CDR3aa: CASSSRGTGGSQPQHF
d_gene: NA; v_gene: TRBV5-1; abundance: NA; len: 13; j_gene: TRBJ2-1; CDR3nt: TGCGCCAGCAGTTCCGATCCCAACAATGAGCAGTTCTTC; CDR3aa: CASSSDPNNEQFF
d_gene: NA; v_gene: TRBV20-1; abundance: NA; len: 14; j_gene: TRBJ1-1; CDR3nt: TGCAGTGCGGCCGGGACGTTTTCGAACACTGAAGCTTTCTTT; CDR3aa: CSAAGTFSNTEAFF
d_gene: TRBD1; v_gene: TRBV2; abundance: NA; len: 15; j_gene: TRBJ1-1; CDR3nt: TGTGCCAGCAATGGTTATACAGGGGGGAACACTGAAGCTTTCTTT; CDR3aa: CASNGYTGGNTEAFF
d_gene: NA; v_gene: TRBV7-9; abundance: few; len: 15; j_gene: TRBJ2-2; CDR3nt: TGTGCCAGCAGCTTACTCATAGGTTCGCTCGGGGAGCTGTTTTTT; CDR3aa: CASSLLIGSLGELFF
d_gene: TRBD2; v_gene: TRBV28; abundance: NA; len: 16; j_gene: TRBJ2-2; CDR3nt: TGTGCCAGCAGTTTATATCCTAGCGGGAGTGCGGGGGAGCTGTTTTTT; CDR3aa: CASSLYPSGSAGELFF
d_gene: TRBD1; v_gene: TRBV5-1; abundance: NA; len: 13; j_gene: TRBJ1-2; CDR3nt: TGCGCCAGCAGGATGGCAGGGGGCGATGGCTACACCTTC; CDR3aa: CASRMAGGDGYTF
d_gene: TRBD1; v_gene: TRBV14; abundance: few; len: 17; j_gene: TRBJ1-2; CDR3nt: TGTGCCAGCAGCCAAGACATCGTACAGGGGCGTTACTATGGCTACACCTTC; CDR3aa: CASSQDIVQGRYYGYTF
d_gene: TRBD2; v_gene: TRBV12-3/TRBV12-4; abundance: NA; len: 14; j_gene: TRBJ2-5; CDR3nt: TGTGCCAGCAGCCCCGGACTAGTGGTAGAGACCCAGTACTTC; CDR3aa: CASSPGLVVETQYF
d_gene: NA; v_gene: TRBV19; abundance: NA; len: 14; j_gene: TRBJ1-5; CDR3nt: TGTGCCAGTAAGGCGGGGACAAGCAATCAGCCCCAGCATTTT; CDR3aa: CASKAGTSNQPQHF
d_gene: TRBD1; v_gene: TRBV5-4; abundance: NA; len: 17; j_gene: TRBJ2-6; CDR3nt: TGTGCCAGCAGCGCGGGACAGGGGAATCTCGGGGCCAACGTCCTGACTTTC; CDR3aa: CASSAGQGNLGANVLTF
d_gene: NA; v_gene: TRBV7-9; abundance: NA; len: 13; j_gene: TRBJ2-3; CDR3nt: TGTGCCAGCAGCCAAACTCCGCTGGATACGCAGTATTTT; CDR3aa: CASSQTPLDTQYF
d_gene: TRBD1; v_gene: TRBV7-6; abundance: NA; len: 13; j_gene: TRBJ1-5; CDR3nt: TGTGCCAGCAGCTACCGACAGGGTCAGCCCCAGCATTTT; CDR3aa: CASSYRQGQPQHF
d_gene: NA; v_gene: TRBV6-1; abundance: NA; len: 13; j_gene: TRBJ2-7; CDR3nt: TGTGCCAGCAGATTGGGCCAGACCTACGAGCAGTACTTC; CDR3aa: CASRLGQTYEQYF
d_gene: NA; v_gene: TRBV3-1; abundance: few; len: 16; j_gene: TRBJ1-3; CDR3nt: TGTGCCAGCACGCGAAGCCAGGGAGTGGTTGGAAACACCATATATTTT; CDR3aa: CASTRSQGVVGNTIYF
d_gene: NA; v_gene: TRBV7-9; abundance: medium-sized; len: 13; j_gene: TRBJ1-1; CDR3nt: TGTGCCAGCAGCTCACAGGGGAACACTGAAGCTTTCTTT; CDR3aa: CASSSQGNTEAFF
d_gene: TRBD1; v_gene: TRBV27; abundance: few; len: 16; j_gene: TRBJ2-7; CDR3nt: TGTGCCAGCAGTTTAACCGCCGGGACAGGGGGCTACGAGCAGTACTTC; CDR3aa: CASSLTAGTGGYEQYF
d_gene: TRBD2; v_gene: TRBV6-4; abundance: NA; len: 15; j_gene: TRBJ2-1; CDR3nt: TGTGCCAGCAGTGACTCGACTAGCGGGTACAATGAGCAGTTCTTC; CDR3aa: CASSDSTSGYNEQFF
d_gene: NA; v_gene: TRBV12-3/TRBV12-4; abundance: NA; len: 13; j_gene: TRBJ2-1; CDR3nt: TGTGCCAGCAGTTTGGCAGCTAGTCCTGAGCAGTTCTTC; CDR3aa: CASSLAASPEQFF
d_gene: NA; v_gene: TRBV10-3; abundance: few; len: 13; j_gene: TRBJ1-1; CDR3nt: TGTGCCATCAGACCGACGGGGGGTACTGAAGCTTTCTTT; CDR3aa: CAIRPTGGTEAFF
d_gene: TRBD2; v_gene: TRBV15; abundance: few; len: 13; j_gene: TRBJ2-5; CDR3nt: TGTGCCACCAGCACGGGGGGAGGGGAGACCCAGTACTTC; CDR3aa: CATSTGGGETQYF
d_gene: NA; v_gene: TRBV28; abundance: NA; len: 14; j_gene: TRBJ2-1; CDR3nt: TGTGCCAGCAGTTTATATACTAGCTCAGATGAGCAGTTCTTC; CDR3aa: CASSLYTSSDEQFF
d_gene: TRBD1; v_gene: TRBV6-1; abundance: NA; len: 17; j_gene: TRBJ2-1; CDR3nt: TGTGCCAGCAGTGAAGCACCGGGACAGGGGGCCAACAATGAGCAGTTCTTC; CDR3aa: CASSEAPGQGANNEQFF